What follows are 4 T cell receptor beta chains derived from one specimen sequenced in a study of beta chain features in type 1 diabetes. Of the isolated RNA, all was reverse transcribed, and so the sequenced material was expressed TCRB transcripts. The data were produced by immunoSEQ multiplex PCR, yet TCRdb's version contains in-frame clones alone and is incomplete. The sample lists about 900,000 clones; roughly 15% were seen once. The sequenced sample was naive CD4+ T cells from blood. These TCRs come from a woman aged 18-29 years in good health.

The sample holds a few counts of this clone. The chain couples TRBV7-6 to TRBJ2-5, with D unresolved. The CDR3 consists of 15 residues. Looked up from germline, CDR1 is SGHVS and CDR2 is FNYEAQ. Trimming took off 0 bases at V and 0 bases at J, with 8 bases between the two ends. CDR3 protein: CASSLAPRNQETQYF. CDR3 sequence (DNA): TGTGCCAGCAGCTTAGCCCCCCGTAACCAAGAGACCCAGTACTTC.

J is TRBJ2-5 and V is TRBV9, with a weak D call TRBD2 (6 bases). Germline CDR1 reads SGDLS; CDR2 reads YYNGEE. The V gene lost 0 bases and the J gene lost 11 bases, with 17 bases spanning the gap. The CDR3 has 14 residues. The CDR3 DNA is TGTGCCAGCAGCGTAGCGGGGGAAACGGGGGAGCAGTACTTC. This sequence encodes CASSVAGETGEQYF.

The chain carries TRBV18 and TRBJ2-1, with 7 bases fitting TRBD1. The V and J ends lost 6 bases and 4 bases, in that order; junction bases with no gene match: 6. Per the germline V gene, CDR1 is KGHSH and CDR2 is LQKENI. CDR3 length: 14 residues. This CDR3 reads CASSPDRVYNEQFF. Here the CDR3 DNA reads TGTGCCAGCTCCCCTGACAGGGTGTACAATGAGCAGTTCTTC.

This clone has a handful of counts. This chain connects TRBV7-8 to TRBJ2-3; weak D call: TRBD1 (5 bases). CDR1 SGHVS and CDR2 FQNEAQ come from the germline V gene. This CDR3 region has 16 residues. Between the trimmed V and J ends, which lost 2 bases and 1 base, there was a span of 13 bases. As DNA, the CDR3 is TGTGCCAGCAGCTTACAAGGGGCGGTCGGCACAGATACGCAGTATTTT. Translation gives CASSLQGAVGTDTQYF.